This TCR beta chain was captured in a study of cytomegalovirus exposure and HLA in healthy donors. Whole-study findings and limits: The study labeled more than 150 TCR beta chains cytomegalovirus-associated. Reportedly, diagnosis of cytomegalovirus status by the classifier showed high specificity and sensitivity. Subsequent analysis found a tendency for first-cohort TCR clusters to co-occur within the 120 or so validation repertoires.

Profiling relied on immunoSEQ multiplex PCR, and the TCRdb table lists in-frame clones only, not all of them. The table has approximately 160,000 clones, approximately 88% seen once. Germline lookup yields CDR1 LGHNA and CDR2 YSLEER. V was trimmed by 4 bases and J by 5 bases, leaving 13 bases between them. This CDR3 is built from 14 residues. The donors were part of the validation cohort, which consisted of under 150 subjects and was separate from the first cohort of 666 subjects. Concerning this clone: The antigen is unknown.

The sequenced sample consisted of PBMCs. The sequence was obtained from a man younger than 45 in good health and CMV-seropositive. V usage is TRBV4-3 and J usage is TRBJ2-3; a weak D match, TRBD2 (7 bases). CDR3 region: CASSPAGAEDTQYF. The CDR3 DNA sequence: TGCGCCAGCAGCCCCGCGGGGGCGGAAGATACGCAGTATTTT.